A single T cell receptor (beta chain) is shown here with its context. CDR3 length equals 15 residues. Authors' methods: Researchers report that nucleated cell counts were estimated from reference gene primer amplification. Only in-frame clones appear in the TCRdb table, and some are missing; sequencing was by immunoSEQ multiplex PCR. The V and J calls and the clone size are those of that table, but D and trimming were determined from the DNA. The table lists 10,000 to 13,000 clones, roughly 80% of them singletons. This record comes from a study of blood T cell repertoires in COVID-19. Study information: Whether acute or convalescent, the COVID-19 samples came from the United States, Italy and Spain. Sources were T cells, B-cell-depleted T cells, or PBMCs; the material itself was cDNA or gDNA.

The material sequenced was peripheral blood. The chain employs TRBV21-1 and TRBJ2-5; the table calls TRBD1, which could not be checked here. TRBV21-1 is flagged as a pseudogene. The receptor comes from a human donor in a cohort sampled during active COVID-19. The CDR3 region is CASSKVGQGQETQYF. CDR3 coding DNA: TGTGCCAGCAGCAAAGTGGGACAGGGGCAAGAGACCCAGTACTTC.